The 6 T cell receptor beta chains below all came from one sample that was sequenced in a study of blood T cell repertoires in COVID-19. Clones were sequenced by immunoSEQ multiplex PCR, and TCRdb holds only the in-frame ones, with some missing. This sample has roughly 64,000 clones; approximately 80% occur once, and the top ten carry 12% to 15%. The sample taken for sequencing was peripheral blood. These receptors were collected from a man in his fifties or sixties with COVID-19, enrolled during active disease.

The rearrangement joins TRBV10-1 to TRBJ2-5; possible D gene TRBD2, 6 bases. In germline, CDR1 is WNHNN, CDR2 SYGVQD (reference sequence). Trimming cost V 5 bases and J 5 bases, with 12 bases left between them. This CDR3 is built from 13 residues. This chain's CDR3 is CASSSGRTETQYF. CDR3 bases: TGCGCCAGCAGTAGCGGGCGGACGGAGACCCAGTACTTC.

The chain combines TRBV6-6 with TRBJ1-6; weak D call: TRBD1 (6 bases). V was shortened by 6 bases and J by 14 bases, with 20 bases between the two germline ends. This CDR3 region has 14 residues. Germline V gene sequence: CDR1 MNHNY, CDR2 SVGAGI (reference sequence). CDR3 DNA sequence: TGTGCCAGCAGACCCGAGGGGGTGGTGGGCACCCTCCACTTT. This codes for CASRPEGVVGTLHF.

This clone was seen once. The chain has TRBV7-3 and TRBJ2-2, with D possibly being TRBD2 (6 bases). The germline V gene encodes CDR1 SGHTA and CDR2 FQGTGA. V was shortened by 2 bases and J by 3 bases, with 10 bases between the two germline ends. This CDR3 is 15 amino acids long. The CDR3 sequence is CASSLGGMDTGELFF. CDR3 nucleotides: TGTGCCAGCAGCTTAGGGGGGATGGACACCGGGGAGCTGTTTTTT.

The chain joins TRBV3-1 (or the pseudogene TRBV3-2) to TRBJ1-3; D call uncertain. The CDR3 is 14 amino acids. Germline V lookup: CDR1 LGHDT, CDR2 YNNKEL (reference sequence). Between the trimmed V and J ends, which lost 1 base and 6 bases, there was a span of 10 bases. The CDR3 loop reads CASSQAPEQNTIYF. The DNA for the CDR3 is TGTGCCAGCAGCCAAGCACCCGAACAAAACACCATATATTTT.

The V gene is TRBV9, the J gene TRBJ1-6; D is ambiguous. CDR3 length: 14 amino acids. Trimming stripped 4 bases from V and 7 bases from J, with 12 bases between. The germline gives CDR1 SGDLS, CDR2 YYNGEE. Here the CDR3 reads CASSQALGNSPLHF. CDR3 nucleotides: TGTGCCAGCAGCCAGGCTTTAGGCAATTCACCCCTCCACTTT.

V and J are TRBV6-1 and TRBJ1-6, with D perhaps matching TRBD1 (6 bases). Germline CDR1 and CDR2: MNHNS and SASEGT. Trimming left V 1 base short and J 6 bases short, with 10 bases between. This CDR3 comprises 15 residues. This CDR3 is CASSEGQAPNSPLHF. The CDR3 DNA sequence: TGTGCCAGCAGTGAAGGACAGGCGCCTAATTCACCCCTCCACTTT.